The table lists the clone carrying this T cell receptor beta chain with a count of one. What it binds is not known. This entry belongs to a study of cytomegalovirus exposure and HLA in healthy donors. Study overall: The early release's HLA-typed donors yielded 65 million to 85 million unique TCRs.

Study-wide results and limits: Using a false discovery rate of 0.05, a later analysis showed that 15,000 to 20,000 TCR beta sequences were associated with HLA alleles. Both high specificity and high sensitivity reportedly marked the classifier's diagnosis of cytomegalovirus status.

With 60 Vbeta and 13 Jbeta primers, the PCR was carried out. The assay was immunoSEQ multiplex PCR, and TCRdb's table has in-frame clones only and misses some. Of about 81,000 clones detected, more than 60% appear once; the ten largest clones hold under 3%. The germline V gene has CDR1 SGHRS and CDR2 YFSETQ. The CDR3 is made up of 16 amino acids. V lost 0 bases to trimming and J lost 1 base; unmatched junction nucleotides: 4. The sample taken for sequencing was PBMCs. The receptor's source is a man aged 45-60 years in good health and CMV-seropositive. The chain employs TRBV5-1 and TRBJ2-5, with 9 positions matching TRBD1. CDR3 coding DNA: TGCGCCAGCAGCTTGGGACAGGGGGTTCCCCAAGAGACCCAGTACTTC. Amino acid sequence: CASSLGQGVPQETQYF.